The 8 T cell receptor beta chains reported below all come from one sample, sequenced in a study of T cells and Merkel cell carcinoma outcomes. The table came from immunoSEQ multiplex PCR; TCRdb's copy has only in-frame clones and leaves some out. This sample has 2,000 to 2,500 clones, with 80% to 95% found just once. The sample comprised tumor tissue from Merkel cell carcinoma. The source of these receptors is a human donor with Merkel cell carcinoma.

The chain uses TRBV6-5 and TRBJ1-2; D not certain. Deletions cut 0 bases from V and 7 bases from J, with 15 bases between. Germline V CDR1 and CDR2: MNHEY, SVGAGI. CDR3 length: 15 amino acids. In nucleotides, the CDR3 is TGTGCCAGCAGTTACTCTGTGCCAACGCGATCTGGCTACACCTTC. Translating it yields CASSYSVPTRSGYTF.

V is TRBV6-6 and J is TRBJ1-1; 7 nucleotides align to TRBD1. Unmatched junction bases numbered 4, after V lost 6 bases and J lost 3 bases. Germline lookup yields CDR1 MNHNY and CDR2 SVGAGI (reference sequence). This CDR3 has 13 amino acids. The DNA of the CDR3 is TGTGCCAGCAGGGAACAGGGGTACACTGAAGCTTTCTTT. It translates to CASREQGYTEAFF.

The rearrangement uses TRBV6-5 and TRBJ1-2, with 7 positions matching TRBD1. V lost 0 bases to trimming and J lost 4 bases; unmatched junction nucleotides: 5. The CDR3 spans 15 residues. Germline V CDR1 and CDR2: MNHEY, SVGAGI. The CDR3 coding sequence is TGTGCCAGCAGTTACTCTCAGGGGGATCGCTATGGCTACACCTTC. Protein: CASSYSQGDRYGYTF.

This chain joins TRBV28 and TRBJ2-7; 7 bases fit TRBD1. The length of the CDR3 is 17 residues. Germline V CDR1 and CDR2: MDHEN, SYDVKM. J was trimmed by 4 bases and V by 6 bases; bases with no gene match: 18. This chain's CDR3 is CASRGDSDRESPYEQYF. Here the CDR3 DNA reads TGTGCCAGCAGGGGGGATTCTGACAGGGAAAGTCCTTACGAGCAGTACTTC.

The V gene is TRBV4-2, the J gene TRBJ2-7; D gene unclear. V lost 1 base to trimming and J lost 7 bases, with 17 bases between them. Germline V gene sequence: CDR1 LGHNA, CDR2 YNFKEQ. The CDR3 is 15 residues long. DNA of the CDR3: TGTGCCAGCAGCCAAGGAGGCTTCAGCCCAAAAGAGCAGTACTTC. This translates into CASSQGGFSPKEQYF.

The chain uses TRBV19 and TRBJ1-4, with D possibly matching TRBD1 (5 bases). Trimming took 7 bases from V and 8 from J, leaving 20 bases between them. The CDR3 loop spans 15 amino acids. Germline loops: CDR1 LNHDA, CDR2 SQIVND (reference sequence). CDR3 sequence: CASTAPGPGEEKLFF. The CDR3 DNA sequence: TGTGCCAGTACGGCCCCGGGGCCCGGAGAGGAAAAACTGTTTTTT.

The chain recombines TRBV7-9 with TRBJ2-7, with 10 bases lining up with TRBD2. The germline V gene has CDR1 SEHNR and CDR2 FQNEAQ (reference sequence). This CDR3 region has 15 residues. Unmatched junction bases numbered 5, after V lost 1 base and J lost 5 bases. CDR3 DNA: TGTGCCAGCAGCTTAGATACTAGCGGGGCTGACGAGCAGTACTTC. Encoded protein: CASSLDTSGADEQYF.

The rearrangement uses TRBV9 and TRBJ2-7, with D perhaps matching TRBD2 (5 bases). Germline CDR1 is SGDLS and CDR2 is YYNGEE. The V end lost 2 bases, the J end lost 3 bases, and 12 bases lay between the germline ends. The CDR3 is made up of 14 amino acids. This CDR3 reads CASSVEAGNYEQYF. The CDR3, as DNA: TGTGCCAGCAGCGTGGAGGCTGGAAACTACGAGCAGTACTTC. Full variable domain (outside the CDR3, taken from reference TRBV9 and TRBJ2-7): DSGVTQTPKHLITATGQRVTLRCSPRSGDLSVYWYQQSLDQGLQFLIQYYNGEERAKGNILERFSAQQFPDLHSELNLSSLELGDSALYFCASSVEAGNYEQYFGPGTRLTVT.